Each of the 4 T cell receptor beta chains below was sequenced from the same sample in a study of shared clonotypes between healthy human individuals. Measured with immunoSEQ multiplex PCR; TCRdb has only the in-frame clones, and not every one. The sample shows more than 500,000 clones, approximately 95% of them seen only once. Terminally differentiated effector memory CD45RA+ cells were left out of the naive CD8 fraction, which was CD45RO-negative and positively selected for CCR7. The specimen sequenced was naive CD8+ T cells sorted from blood. The receptors originated from a woman aged 25 to 39 in good health.

V and J are TRBV7-2 and TRBJ2-5; TRBD2 might be the D (5 bases). Gene TRBJ2-7 matches the end of the DNA better, so the J call may be wrong. Germline lookup yields CDR1 SGHTA and CDR2 FQGNSA. This CDR3 has 15 residues. The CDR3 reads CASSLGLADAYEQYF. The CDR3 bases are TGTGCCAGCAGCTTAGGGCTAGCTGACGCCTACGAGCAGTACTTC.

The V gene is TRBV19, the J gene TRBJ2-3; 11 nucleotides match TRBD2. Germline lookup yields CDR1 LNHDA and CDR2 SQIVND (reference sequence). The V segment lost 0 bases and the J segment 2 bases; nucleotides outside the gene matches: 4. This CDR3 is 17 amino acids long. CDR3 protein: CASSIENSGRVTDTQYF. The CDR3 DNA is TGTGCCAGTAGTATAGAAAATAGCGGGAGGGTCACAGATACGCAGTATTTT.

This chain links TRBV5-6 with TRBJ2-1; D not resolved. The CDR3 is made up of 15 amino acids. The V gene lost 2 bases and the J gene lost 1 base, with 10 bases spanning the gap. The V gene's germline CDR1 is SGHDT and CDR2 YYEEEE. Written as DNA, the CDR3 is TGTGCCAGCAGCTTCATCGGCTCGTCCTACAATGAGCAGTTCTTC. It translates to CASSFIGSSYNEQFF. The complete variable domain, with remaining parts taken from reference TRBV5-6 and TRBJ2-1, reads DAGVTQSPTHLIKTRGQQVTLRCSPKSGHDTVSWYQQALGQGPQFIFQYYEEEERQRGNFPDRFSGHQFPNYSSELNVNALLLGDSALYLCASSFIGSSYNEQFFGPGTRLTVL.

The V gene is TRBV27, the J gene TRBJ2-1; D call uncertain. This CDR3 has 14 amino acids. Germline assignment: CDR1 MNHEY and CDR2 SMNVEV (reference sequence). V lost 4 bases and J lost 0, with 7 bases in between. The CDR3 bases are TGTGCCAGCAGTTACGGACCCTCCTACAATGAGCAGTTCTTC. This translates into CASSYGPSYNEQFF.